This is a list of T cell receptor beta chains from one sample in a study of regulatory and conventional T cells in RAG deficiency. Sequencing used immunoSEQ multiplex PCR; TCRdb keeps in-frame clones, though not all of them. This table has 30,000 to 35,000 clones, about 90% appearing once. These data were likewise used in another study, on regulatory T cells.

The sample consisted of CD8+ T cells sorted from blood. These receptors came from a human donor in good health. Both conserved end residues are part of each CDR3. The order of the fields is clone size, J gene, V gene, D gene, CDR3 protein, CDR3 DNA. D genes are given only for firm matches. A clone size is listed for some rows: how often the clone was seen (once, few, many), or a class if it is expanded.

NA TRBJ2-1 TRBV7-2 NA CASSPRSSYNEQFF TGTGCCAGCAGCCCCCGGAGCTCCTACAATGAGCAGTTCTTC
NA TRBJ2-1 TRBV13 TRBD1 CASSLRGQGLDEQFF TGTGCCAGCAGCTTACGCGGACAGGGCCTCGATGAGCAGTTCTTC
NA TRBJ1-4 TRBV19 NA CASSPPSKGGRWEKLFF TGTGCCAGTAGCCCACCATCCAAGGGGGGGCGATGGGAAAAACTGTTTTTT
NA TRBJ2-1 TRBV13 NA CASGTTGYNEQFF TGTGCCAGCGGAACGACAGGCTACAATGAGCAGTTCTTC
NA TRBJ2-5 TRBV9 NA CASSVGDTKETQYF TGTGCCAGCAGCGTAGGAGACACCAAAGAGACCCAGTACTTC
once TRBJ1-6 TRBV28 TRBD1 CASSSRGNSPLHF TGTGCCAGCAGCTCCAGGGGGAATTCACCCCTCCACTTT
NA TRBJ2-7 TRBV7-6 TRBD1 CASSSGQGGSYEQYF TGTGCCAGCAGCTCGGGACAGGGGGGCTCCTACGAGCAGTACTTC
once TRBJ1-1 TRBV5-4 NA CASSLAGDTEAFF TGTGCCAGCAGCTTGGCCGGGGACACTGAAGCTTTCTTT
NA TRBJ2-5 TRBV4-1 NA CASSQSYAASVGLETQYF TGCGCCAGCAGCCAAAGTTATGCGGCTAGCGTTGGATTAGAGACCCAGTACTTC
NA TRBJ1-5 TRBV5-8 TRBD1 CASSLDGQGRLSNQPQHF TGTGCCAGCAGCTTGGATGGACAGGGTAGACTGAGCAATCAGCCCCAGCATTTT
NA TRBJ2-7 TRBV2 TRBD2 CASGRASSYEQYF TGTGCCAGCGGGAGGGCAAGCTCCTACGAGCAGTACTTC
once TRBJ1-1 TRBV2 NA CASSEYGARGAFF TGTGCCAGCAGTGAATATGGGGCGAGAGGAGCTTTCTTT
NA TRBJ2-2 TRBV9 TRBD2 CASSVASGLAGDTGELFF TGTGCCAGCAGCGTAGCGTCGGGACTAGCGGGGGACACCGGGGAGCTGTTTTTT
NA TRBJ2-3 TRBV5-1 NA CASSLGQGSTDTQYF TGCGCCAGCAGCTTGGGGCAGGGGAGCACAGATACGCAGTATTTT